This TCR beta chain was documented in a study of T cell responses to AZD1222 COVID-19 vaccine. General observations from the study: In a largely white British group with more females than males, clonal diversity was possibly underestimated. Repertoire sampling occurred only after the peak T cell response.

The method was immunoSEQ multiplex PCR; TCRdb's version includes in-frame clones alone and lacks a portion of them. The table shows about 150,000 clones, with roughly 91% occurring only once. Concerning this clone itself: Its antigen is as yet unknown.

This CDR3 comprises 15 residues. CDR1 MDHEN and CDR2 SYDVKM come from the germline V gene. V lost 8 bases to trimming and J lost 3 bases, with 20 bases between them. This chain links TRBV28 with TRBJ2-7, with D hard to call. Specimen: peripheral blood, collected on day 0 of AZD1222 vaccination. The receptor was isolated from an adult in good health. The CDR3 nucleotides are TGTGCCAGCCACCGTAGTCTGTCTCCTAACTACGAGCAGTACTTC. Translating gives CASHRSLSPNYEQYF.